The 31 T cell receptor beta chains listed next were all sequenced from one sample in a study of blood T cells in healthy people across ages. Combining a sample-barcoded 5' primer with a J-beta primer mix, a second PCR ran for roughly 6 to 12 cycles. TCRdb re-analysed the 5' RACE reads in MiXCR, keeping a single row per CDR3 protein. The data hold fewer than 900,000 distinct CDR3 sequences, with 35% to 40% observed a single time. Input material: blood. The source of these receptors is a man between 18 and 35 years old in good health.

This clonotype was seen a handful of times. The rearrangement uses TRBV20-1 and TRBJ2-6; D is undetermined. Germline CDR1 reads DFQATT; CDR2 reads SNEGSKA (reference sequence). V was pared by 2 bases and J by 0 bases, with 11 bases between. The CDR3 runs 16 residues. The CDR3 DNA reads TGCAGTGCTAGACCGGGTCCCGACTCTGGGGCCAACGTCCTGACTTTC. Residues: CSARPGPDSGANVLTF.

This clonotype has a count of ten or more. This chain connects TRBV9 to TRBJ2-3; 10 bases align to TRBD2. The V segment lost 2 bases and the J segment 5 bases; nucleotides outside the gene matches: 14. Germline V gene sequence: CDR1 SGDLS, CDR2 YYNGEE. The CDR3 sequence is 18 residues long. CDR3 loop: CASSVQPVKRGGRDTQYF. CDR3 in DNA: TGTGCCAGCAGCGTTCAACCGGTAAAGCGGGGGGGGAGAGATACGCAGTATTTT.

Turning to this clonotype: A much larger clone sits a single nucleotide away, making a read error possible. The V call is TRBV29-1, the J call TRBJ2-5; D gene uncertain. The DNA end lines up better with TRBJ2-1; the J call may be wrong. The CDR3 spans 13 residues. CDR1 and CDR2 from the germline V gene are SQVTM and ANQGSEA. Written as DNA, the CDR3 is TGCAGCGTTGAAACCACAATCCAAGAGACCCAGTTCTTC. This gives the protein CSVETTIQETQFF.

This clonotype came up a few times. V gene TRBV19 combines with J gene TRBJ2-7, with 8 bases that match TRBD2. The CDR3 totals 15 residues. V shed 0 bases and J 7 bases; nucleotides not matched to a gene: 8. CDR1 LNHDA and CDR2 SQIVND come from the germline V gene (reference sequence). The CDR3 DNA is TGTGCCAGTAGTATAGAGACGGGGGGGCAGAATGAGCAGTACTTC. Translated, it gives CASSIETGGQNEQYF.

This clonotype occurred once. V usage is TRBV12-3 or TRBV12-4 and J usage is TRBJ2-1; no reliable D call. V was trimmed by 8 bases and J by 5 bases, leaving 13 bases between them. This CDR3 spans 13 amino acids. The CDR3 loop reads CASGRIVNNEQFF. The CDR3 nucleotides are TGTGCCAGCGGTCGCATCGTAAACAATGAGCAGTTCTTC.

The chain links TRBV9 to TRBJ2-5; 13 bases line up with TRBD2. The CDR3 runs to 14 residues. Trimming cost V 4 bases and J 11 bases; bases outside gene matches: 8. Germline V gives CDR1 SGDLS, CDR2 YYNGEE. In nucleotides, the CDR3 is TGTGCCAGCAGCCCCAGGACTAGCGGGGGCCAGCAGTACTTC. This encodes CASSPRTSGGQQYF.

This clonotype was counted between two and nine times. The gene calls are TRBV27 and TRBJ2-1; D uncertain. Germline V gives CDR1 MNHEY, CDR2 SMNVEV (reference sequence). This CDR3 is built from 13 residues. V shed 5 bases and J shed 9 bases, with 14 bases lying between them. CDR3 protein: CASSGSLTGEQFF. DNA for the CDR3: TGTGCCAGCAGTGGGTCATTAACCGGTGAGCAGTTCTTC.

This clonotype was observed a handful of times. The chain links TRBV3-1 to TRBJ1-2; D is uncertain. Trimming took off 0 bases at V and 2 bases at J, with 19 bases between the two ends. Germline assignment: CDR1 LGHDT and CDR2 YNNKEL (reference sequence). This CDR3 is 18 amino acids long. CDR3 region: CASSQDRDRPSDNYGYTF. The DNA for the CDR3 is TGTGCCAGCAGCCAAGATCGCGATAGACCCTCAGACAACTATGGCTACACCTTC. The complete variable domain, with remaining parts taken from reference TRBV3-1 and TRBJ1-2, reads DTAVSQTPKYLVTQMGNDKSIKCEQNLGHDTMYWYKQDSKKFLKIMFSYNNKELIINETVPNRFSPKSPDKAHLNLHINSLELGDSAVYFCASSQDRDRPSDNYGYTFGSGTRLTVV.

A word on this clonotype: This could be a read error, since a much larger clone is one nucleotide away. The chain uses TRBV7-2 and TRBJ2-5, with 7 positions matching TRBD1. Trimming took 7 bases from V and 5 from J; bases not matched to a gene: 13. The CDR3 covers 15 residues. Germline loops: CDR1 SGHTA, CDR2 FQGNSA. CDR3 sequence reads: CASNREQGSPETQYF. CDR3 sequence (DNA): TGTGCCAGCAACCGAGAACAGGGGTCCCCGGAGACCCAGTACTTC.

Turning to this clonotype: Germline and junction disagree at one end, which may indicate a read error. CDR3 residues: CVSSQVGPQTGTPYGYTF. CDR3 bases: TGCGTCAGCAGCCAAGTCGGACCCCAGACAGGGACCCCCTATGGCTACACCTTC. The chain is built from TRBV4-3 and TRBJ1-2; 7 bases align to TRBD1. The CDR3 sequence is 18 residues long. The germline V gene encodes CDR1 LGHNA and CDR2 YSLEER.

This sequence joins TRBV4-3 and TRBJ2-1, with D perhaps assigned TRBD1 or TRBD2 (5 bases each). CDR1 and CDR2 (germline): LGHNA, YSLEER. Between the trimmed V and J ends, which lost 4 bases and 0 bases, there was a span of 19 bases. This CDR3 has 18 residues. The CDR3 protein is CASSPRVVRGSSYNEQFF. Here the CDR3 DNA reads TGCGCCAGCAGCCCTAGGGTGGTCCGGGGCAGCTCCTACAATGAGCAGTTCTTC.

The chain carries TRBV20-1 and TRBJ2-5; 12 nucleotides agree with TRBD2. The V gene end was trimmed by 5 bases and the J gene end by 3 bases; junction bases not matched to a gene: 7. Germline V CDR1 and CDR2: DFQATT, SNEGSKA (reference sequence). The CDR3 loop spans 15 amino acids. Here the CDR3 DNA reads TGCAGTGCTTTAGGGCTAGCGGGGGGGAAAGAGACCCAGTACTTC. Translated, it gives CSALGLAGGKETQYF.

Written as DNA, the CDR3 is TGTGCCAGCAGCCCCTGGGCCGGCGGAGCAGATACGCAGTATTTT. It encodes CASSPWAGGADTQYF. The chain links TRBV5-5 to TRBJ2-3; D ambiguous. Trimming stripped 4 bases from V and 4 bases from J, with 16 bases between. In germline, CDR1 is SGHKS, CDR2 YYEKEE (reference sequence). CDR3 size: 15 residues.

The V call is TRBV7-9, the J call TRBJ1-5; TRBD1 agrees at 9 bases. The CDR3 has 17 residues. Germline loops: CDR1 SEHNR, CDR2 FQNEAQ (reference sequence). Trimming took 3 bases from V and 3 from J; bases not matched to a gene: 9. CDR3 in DNA: TGTGCCAGCAGCTTGGGGGGGACAGGGCAGGCCAATCAGCCCCAGCATTTT. It is translated as CASSLGGTGQANQPQHF.

V usage is TRBV7-9 and J usage is TRBJ1-5; D is possibly TRBD1 (5 bases). The CDR3 is 14 residues long. Per the germline V gene, CDR1 is SEHNR and CDR2 is FQNEAQ (reference sequence). The V gene lost 6 bases and the J gene lost 2 bases, with 11 bases spanning the gap. The CDR3 DNA reads TGTGCCAGCAGTGGGGGGACTGGCAATCAGCCCCAGCATTTT. It specifies CASSGGTGNQPQHF. Variable domain in full (rest from reference TRBV7-9 and TRBJ1-5): DTGVSQNPRHKITKRGQNVTFRCDPISEHNRLYWYRQTLGQGPEFLTYFQNEAQLEKSRLLSDRFSAERPKGSFSTLEIQRTEQGDSAMYLCASSGGTGNQPQHFGDGTRLSIL.

The V and J genes are TRBV15 and TRBJ1-1, with D possibly matching TRBD1 (6 bases). Trimming took 0 bases from V and 7 from J, leaving 15 bases between them. From germline, CDR1 is LNHNV and CDR2 YYDKDF (reference sequence). The CDR3 has 15 amino acids. The CDR3 here is CATSRDPAGQGEAFF. CDR3 nucleotides: TGTGCCACCAGCAGAGATCCCGCGGGACAAGGTGAAGCTTTCTTT. Filled out from reference TRBV15 and TRBJ1-1, the complete variable domain reads DAMVIQNPRYQVTQFGKPVTLSCSQTLNHNVMYWYQQKSSQAPKLLFHYYDKDFNNEADTPDNFQSRRPNTSFCFLDIRSPGLGDTAMYLCATSRDPAGQGEAFFGQGTRLTVV.

This clonotype occurred a few times. The CDR3 region is CASSDHSAQPQHF. CDR3 bases: TGTGCCAGCAGTGATCACTCGGCCCAGCCCCAGCATTTT. The J gene is TRBJ1-5, the V gene TRBV25-1; D uncertain. Germline CDR1 reads MGHDK; CDR2 reads SYGVNS. V was pared by 3 bases and J by 7 bases, with 10 bases between. The CDR3 loop spans 13 amino acids.

This clonotype was recorded many times. At one boundary the junction diverges from the germline segment, which might be a read error. The rearrangement uses TRBV7-2 and TRBJ2-1, with D possibly TRBD1 on 5 matching bases. CDR1 is SGHTA and CDR2 is FQGNSA in the germline V gene. The CDR3 loop spans 15 amino acids. DNA of the CDR3: TGCGCCAGCAGCCTCGCCCAGGGCTCCTACAATGAGCAGTTCTTC. Translation gives CASSLAQGSYNEQFF.

V and J are TRBV6-2 or TRBV6-3 and TRBJ2-7, with TRBD2 as a possible D gene (5 bases). V lost 6 bases to trimming and J lost 2 bases, with 20 bases between them. This CDR3 comprises 16 residues. Germline V gene data show CDR1 as MNHEY and CDR2 as SVGEGT. CDR3 bases: TGTGCCAGCAGCAGTTACGGGATGGGTCTAACCTACGAGCAGTACTTC. Amino acids: CASSSYGMGLTYEQYF.

Comments on this clonotype: With a much larger clone just one base away, this may be a read error. The rearrangement links TRBV4-3 to TRBJ1-2; TRBD1 is a possible D gene (6 bases). Germline V gene sequence: CDR1 LGHNA, CDR2 YSLEER. The length of the CDR3 is 18 residues. CDR3 coding DNA: TGCACCAGCAGCCAAGATCCGGCAGGGGAAGGGTTCCTCTATGGCTACACCTTC. It translates to CTSSQDPAGEGFLYGYTF.

V and J are TRBV7-9 and TRBJ1-4; D is possibly TRBD1 (5 bases). V was shortened by 0 bases and J by 11 bases, with 7 bases between the two germline ends. CDR3 size: 12 residues. The V gene's germline CDR1 is SEHNR and CDR2 FQNEAQ (reference sequence). The DNA of the CDR3 is TGTGCCAGCAGCTTAGCGGAGGGGAAACTGTTTTTT. Its translation: CASSLAEGKLFF.

A few counts support this clonotype. This sequence joins TRBV6-6 and TRBJ1-5, with D possibly TRBD1 on 6 matching bases. This CDR3 is built from 15 residues. Germline loops: CDR1 MNHNY, CDR2 SVGAGI (reference sequence). V gave up 4 bases and J gave up 0 bases, with 10 bases separating them. The CDR3 here is CASSSQGLSNQPQHF. The CDR3 DNA is TGTGCCAGCAGTTCCCAGGGGCTTAGCAATCAGCCCCAGCATTTT.

This clonotype was recorded at least ten times. The chain couples TRBV4-3 to TRBJ2-1; 7 bases match TRBD1. After removal of 0 bases from V and 1 base from J, the junction contained 9 bases not matched to a gene. In germline, CDR1 is LGHNA, CDR2 YSLEER. The CDR3 is made up of 18 amino acids. The CDR3 sequence is CASSQDSPQGRSYNEQFF. Written as DNA, the CDR3 is TGCGCCAGCAGCCAAGATTCGCCACAGGGGCGGTCCTACAATGAGCAGTTCTTC.

In its sample, this clonotype was seen a few times. This chain uses TRBV14 with TRBJ2-5; D possibly corresponds to TRBD2 (5 bases). CDR3 length: 15 residues. Per germline, CDR1 SGHDN and CDR2 FVKESK. The V end was cut by 4 bases, the J end by 5 bases, with 17 bases between. CDR3 DNA: TGTGCCAGCAGCCGGACCAGAGGGATTTTGGAGACCCAGTACTTC. Amino acids: CASSRTRGILETQYF.

The rearrangement joins TRBV3-1 to TRBJ2-5, with 9 bases matching TRBD2. CDR1 LGHDT and CDR2 YNNKEL come from the germline V gene (reference sequence). Germline trimming cut 4 bases from V and 6 bases from J; bases unmatched to any gene: 15. The CDR3 extends over 17 amino acids. CDR3 nucleotides: TGTGCCAGCAGCCCCGGGCTAGGGGGACTAGCAGTAAAGACCCAGTACTTC. This codes for CASSPGLGGLAVKTQYF.

The chain couples TRBV5-1 to TRBJ1-1, with a weak D call TRBD1 (5 bases). The V gene lost 0 bases and the J gene lost 7 bases, with 10 bases spanning the gap. The germline gives CDR1 SGHRS, CDR2 YFSETQ. CDR3 size: 13 residues. CDR3 sequence: CASSLGMQGEAFF. The CDR3 DNA follows: TGCGCCAGCAGCTTGGGTATGCAGGGTGAAGCTTTCTTT. Looking up the rest from reference TRBV5-1 and TRBJ1-1 gives the full variable domain: KAGVTQTPRYLIKTRGQQVTLSCSPISGHRSVSWYQQTPGQGLQFLFEYFSETQRNKGNFPGRFSGRQFSNSRSEMNVSTLELGDSALYLCASSLGMQGEAFFGQGTRLTVV.

This clonotype occurred a few times. The V call is TRBV10-3, the J call TRBJ2-3; D is unresolved. Germline V gives CDR1 ENHRY, CDR2 SYGVKD. Trimming stripped 2 bases from V and 2 bases from J, with 8 bases between. The CDR3 extends over 14 amino acids. The CDR3 DNA reads as TGTGCCATCAGTGAGGGGTCGTTCACAGATACGCAGTATTTT. Protein sequence: CAISEGSFTDTQYF.

The chain carries TRBV5-1 and TRBJ1-2, with D perhaps matching TRBD1 (5 bases). CDR3 length: 15 residues. CDR1 SGHRS and CDR2 YFSETQ come from the germline V gene. The ends were cut back, 3 bases at V and 3 bases at J, with 15 bases in the middle. The CDR3: CASSSNSRADYGYTF. Written as DNA, the CDR3 is TGCGCCAGCAGCTCGAACTCCAGGGCTGACTATGGCTACACCTTC.

The V and J genes are TRBV9 and TRBJ2-7; possibly TRBD1 for D (6 bases). The CDR3 is 16 residues long. V was pared by 4 bases and J by 0 bases, with 17 bases between. The germline V gene encodes CDR1 SGDLS and CDR2 YYNGEE. The CDR3 sequence: CASSTPGVGGSYEQYF. The CDR3 DNA follows: TGTGCCAGCAGCACCCCTGGGGTAGGGGGCTCCTACGAGCAGTACTTC.

This clonotype was picked up many times. The chain combines TRBV3-1 with TRBJ2-3; D call uncertain. Germline lookup yields CDR1 LGHDT and CDR2 YNNKEL (reference sequence). Between the trimmed V and J ends, which lost 1 base and 2 bases, there was a span of 7 bases. The CDR3 extends over 14 amino acids. The CDR3 loop reads CASSQVSLTDTQYF. In DNA form, the CDR3 reads TGTGCCAGCAGCCAAGTCTCACTCACAGATACGCAGTATTTT.

The sample holds many counts of this clonotype. The chain combines TRBV18 with TRBJ2-1, with D perhaps TRBD1 (6 bases). Between the trimmed V and J ends, which lost 3 bases and 6 bases, there was a span of 21 bases. Looked up from germline, CDR1 is KGHSH and CDR2 is LQKENI. This CDR3 region has 17 residues. CDR3 bases: TGTGCCAGCTCACCGAGTCAGGGGTCAGATTTGTTCAATGAGCAGTTCTTC. Translated: CASSPSQGSDLFNEQFF. The complete variable domain, with remaining parts taken from reference TRBV18 and TRBJ2-1, reads NAGVMQNPRHLVRRRGQEARLRCSPMKGHSHVYWYRQLPEEGLKFMVYLQKENIIDESGMPKERFSAEFPKEGPSILRIQQVVRGDSAAYFCASSPSQGSDLFNEQFFGPGTRLTVL.